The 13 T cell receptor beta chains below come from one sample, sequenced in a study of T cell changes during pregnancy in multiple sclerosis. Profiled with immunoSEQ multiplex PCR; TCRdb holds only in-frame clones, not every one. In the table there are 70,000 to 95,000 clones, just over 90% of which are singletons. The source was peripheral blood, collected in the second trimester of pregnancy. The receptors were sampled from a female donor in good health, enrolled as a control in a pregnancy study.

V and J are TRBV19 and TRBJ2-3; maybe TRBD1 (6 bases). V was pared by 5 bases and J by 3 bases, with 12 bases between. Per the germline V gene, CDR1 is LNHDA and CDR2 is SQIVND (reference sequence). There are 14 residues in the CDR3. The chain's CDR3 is CASSQGMETDTQYF. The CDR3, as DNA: TGTGCCAGTAGTCAGGGGATGGAAACAGATACGCAGTATTTT.

The CDR3: CASSLTDQETQYF. CDR3 nucleotides: TGTGCCAGCAGCCTTACGGACCAAGAGACCCAGTACTTC. The V call is TRBV7-9, the J call TRBJ2-5; no firm D call. CDR3 length equals 13 residues. The germline V gene has CDR1 SEHNR and CDR2 FQNEAQ (reference sequence). V was shortened by 5 bases and J by 0 bases, with 7 bases between the two germline ends.

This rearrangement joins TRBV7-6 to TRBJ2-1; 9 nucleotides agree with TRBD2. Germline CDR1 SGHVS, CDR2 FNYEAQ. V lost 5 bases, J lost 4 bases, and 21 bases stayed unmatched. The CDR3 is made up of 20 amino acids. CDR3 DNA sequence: TGTGCCAGCAGCCTGAAAAACCCCAATAGCGGGGGCCAGGGTTACAATGAGCAGTTCTTC. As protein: CASSLKNPNSGGQGYNEQFF.

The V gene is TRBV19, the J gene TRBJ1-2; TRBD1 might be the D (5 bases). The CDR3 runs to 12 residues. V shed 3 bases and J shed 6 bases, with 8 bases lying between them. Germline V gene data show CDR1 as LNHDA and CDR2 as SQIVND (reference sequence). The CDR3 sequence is CASSIRGNGYTF. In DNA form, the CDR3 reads TGTGCCAGTAGTATTCGGGGGAATGGCTACACCTTC.

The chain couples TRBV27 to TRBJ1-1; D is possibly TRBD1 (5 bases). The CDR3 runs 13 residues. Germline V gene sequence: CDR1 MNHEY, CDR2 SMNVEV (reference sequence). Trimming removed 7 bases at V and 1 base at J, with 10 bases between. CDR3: CASTGGKNTEAFF. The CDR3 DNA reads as TGTGCCAGCACGGGGGGAAAGAACACTGAAGCTTTCTTT.

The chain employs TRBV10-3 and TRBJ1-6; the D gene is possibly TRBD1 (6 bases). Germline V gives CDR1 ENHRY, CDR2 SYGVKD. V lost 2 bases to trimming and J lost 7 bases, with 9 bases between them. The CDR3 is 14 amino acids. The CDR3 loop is CAISETGPNSPLHF. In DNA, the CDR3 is TGTGCCATCAGTGAGACAGGGCCCAATTCACCCCTCCACTTT.

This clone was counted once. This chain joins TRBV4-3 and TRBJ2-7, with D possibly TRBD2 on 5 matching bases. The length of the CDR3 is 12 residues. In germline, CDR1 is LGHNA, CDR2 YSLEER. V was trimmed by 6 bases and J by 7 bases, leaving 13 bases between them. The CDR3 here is CASRRDSREQYF. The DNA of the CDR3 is TGCGCCAGCAGACGGGATTCCCGGGAGCAGTACTTC.

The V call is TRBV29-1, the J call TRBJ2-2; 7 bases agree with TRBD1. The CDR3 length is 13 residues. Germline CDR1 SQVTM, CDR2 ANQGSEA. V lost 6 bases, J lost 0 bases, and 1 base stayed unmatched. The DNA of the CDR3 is TGCAGCGTAGACAGGGCGAACACCGGGGAGCTGTTTTTT. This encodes CSVDRANTGELFF.

The CDR3 loop is CASSPTTGTPEAFF. CDR3 DNA: TGCGCCAGCAGCCCTACGACAGGGACGCCTGAAGCTTTCTTT. The genes are TRBV5-1 and TRBJ1-1; 7 bases align to TRBD1. Germline V gives CDR1 SGHRS, CDR2 YFSETQ. The CDR3 extends over 14 amino acids. With V trimmed by 4 bases and J by 6 bases, 9 bases remained unmatched.

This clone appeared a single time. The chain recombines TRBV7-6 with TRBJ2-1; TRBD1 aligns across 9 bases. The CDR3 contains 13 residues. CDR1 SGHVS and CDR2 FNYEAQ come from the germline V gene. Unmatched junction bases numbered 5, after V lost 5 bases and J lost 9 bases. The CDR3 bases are TGTGCCAGCAGCACCCGGACAGGGGCTGAGCAGTTCTTC. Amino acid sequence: CASSTRTGAEQFF.

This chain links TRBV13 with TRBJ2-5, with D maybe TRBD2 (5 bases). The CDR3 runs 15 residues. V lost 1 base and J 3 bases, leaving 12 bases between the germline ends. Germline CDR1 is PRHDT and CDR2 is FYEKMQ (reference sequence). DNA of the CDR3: TGTGCCAGCAGCTTAGATTCTAGCCCTAAAGAGACCCAGTACTTC. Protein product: CASSLDSSPKETQYF.

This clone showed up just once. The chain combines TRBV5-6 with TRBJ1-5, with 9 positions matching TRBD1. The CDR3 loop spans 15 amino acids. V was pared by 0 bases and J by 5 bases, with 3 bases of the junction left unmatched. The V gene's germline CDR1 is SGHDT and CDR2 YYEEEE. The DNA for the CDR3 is TGTGCCAGCAGCTTGGGGGACAGGGCCCATCAGCCCCAGCATTTT. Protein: CASSLGDRAHQPQHF.

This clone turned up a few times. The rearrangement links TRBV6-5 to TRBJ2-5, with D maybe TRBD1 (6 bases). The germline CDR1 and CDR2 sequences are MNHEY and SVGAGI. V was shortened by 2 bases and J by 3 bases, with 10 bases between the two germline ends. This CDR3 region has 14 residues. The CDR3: CASSYGTLKETQYF. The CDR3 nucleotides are TGTGCCAGCAGTTACGGGACACTCAAAGAGACCCAGTACTTC.